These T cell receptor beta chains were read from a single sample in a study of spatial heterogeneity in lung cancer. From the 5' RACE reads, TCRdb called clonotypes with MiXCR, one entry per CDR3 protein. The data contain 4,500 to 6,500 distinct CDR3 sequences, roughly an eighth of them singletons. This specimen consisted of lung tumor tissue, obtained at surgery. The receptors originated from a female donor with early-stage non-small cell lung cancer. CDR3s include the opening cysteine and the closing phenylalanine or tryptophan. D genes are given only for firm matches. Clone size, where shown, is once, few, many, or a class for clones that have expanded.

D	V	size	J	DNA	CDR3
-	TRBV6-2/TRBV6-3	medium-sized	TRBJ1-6	TGTGCCAGCAGCTATCTCCGGAGCTCACCCCTCCACTTT	CASSYLRSSPLHF
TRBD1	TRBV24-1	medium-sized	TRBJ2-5	TGTGCCACCAGTGACTTAGGGACAGGCCAGTACCAAGAGACCCAGTACTTC	CATSDLGTGQYQETQYF
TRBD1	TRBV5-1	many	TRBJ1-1	TGCGCCAGCAGCAGGACAGGGGGCGCAAAGACCTCTGAAGCTTTCTTT	CASSRTGGAKTSEAFF
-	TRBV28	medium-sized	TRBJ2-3	TGTGCCAGCAGTCCCCAAGACCTTTCGTCGGGAAGAGGGTATTTT	CASSPQDLSSGRGYF
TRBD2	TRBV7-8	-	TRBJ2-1	TGTGCCAGCAGCTTAAGACCCGGGACTAGGGTTTACAATGAGCAGTTCTTC	CASSLRPGTRVYNEQFF
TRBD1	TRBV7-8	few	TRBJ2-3	TGTGCCAGCAGCTCCGGGACAGGGTTTATTGTAGATACGCAGTATTTT	CASSSGTGFIVDTQYF
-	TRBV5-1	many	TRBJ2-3	TGCGCCAGCAGCTTGAGCGGCAGAACAGATACGCAGTATTTT	CASSLSGRTDTQYF
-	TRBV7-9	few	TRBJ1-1	TGTGCCAGCAGCTCCCCCGGGGACCTTGAAGCTTTCTTT	CASSSPGDLEAFF
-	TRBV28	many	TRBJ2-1	TGTGCCAGCAGGGTAGGGGTAGCGGAAGTGCAGTTCTTC	CASRVGVAEVQFF
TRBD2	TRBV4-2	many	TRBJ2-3	TGTGCCAGCAGCCAAGCTTCCCCAGCGGGAGCCGATACGCAGTATTTT	CASSQASPAGADTQYF
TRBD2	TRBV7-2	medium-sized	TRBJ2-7	TGTGCCAGCAGCTTAGAGGGGCGGGAGATCAAGCAGTACTTC	CASSLEGREIKQYF